This T cell receptor (beta chain) was captured by sequencing in a study of blood T cell repertoires in COVID-19. Study in general: Sites across the United States, Italy and Spain contributed samples from acute and convalescent COVID-19. The cDNA or gDNA used as material had been derived from T cells, B-cell-depleted T cells, or PBMCs.

The CDR3 consists of 11 residues. Germline CDR1 MGHDK, CDR2 SYGVNS. The V end lost 10 bases, the J end lost 3 bases, and 10 bases lay between the germline ends. As processed by the authors: Counts of nucleated cells, estimated from reference gene primer amplification, were obtained. TCRdb's copy holds only in-frame clones and misses some; the assay was immunoSEQ multiplex PCR. V and J calls and clone size are copied from that table; D and trimming were computed from the DNA. This sample yields 95,000 to 150,000 clones, of which over 75% are seen a single time; about a sixth belongs to the top ten. The chain joins TRBV25-1 to TRBJ2-7; D is uncertain. The clonotype was recovered from a man between 60 and 75 years old with active or convalescent COVID-19. The sample comprised peripheral blood. In DNA, the CDR3 is TGTGCCACCCGACTGGACTACGAGCAGTACTTC. This codes for CATRLDYEQYF.